These T cell receptor beta chains were read from a single sample in a study of T-cell memory formation after mild COVID-19. TCRdb used MiXCR to reprocess the 5' RACE reads, holding one entry per CDR3 protein. The repertoire holds 350,000 to 500,000 distinct CDR3 sequences, around 22% seen once, with around 14% in the top ten. Material for sequencing was PBMCs or a T cell subset sorted from them (not recorded which). The receptors stem from an adult woman who had mild COVID-19 (a few samples of this study predate the infection). Cell type and time point are not known. CDR3s leave out the opening cysteine and the closing phenylalanine or tryptophan. The D gene is left open where the match is weak.

CDR3,J,length,V,D
ASSFIGGEIGELF,TRBJ2-2,13,TRBV12-3/TRBV12-4,TRBD2
ASSTKGGANYGYT,TRBJ1-2,13,TRBV27,-
ASMAWGAYNEQF,TRBJ2-1,12,TRBV5-1,-
ATSEWTSGTGELF,TRBJ2-2,13,TRBV24-1,TRBD2
ASRTGDRDYNEQF,TRBJ2-1,13,TRBV27,TRBD1
ASRTDGDGEHYEQY,TRBJ2-7,14,TRBV6-2/TRBV6-3,-
AISDFGVKTDTQY,TRBJ2-3,13,TRBV10-3,-
ASSLVRGDITDTQY,TRBJ2-3,14,TRBV2,-
ASSQGTGGSTDTQY,TRBJ2-3,14,TRBV4-1,TRBD2
ATSDSVVDIQY,TRBJ2-4,11,TRBV24-1,-
ASSYYDREATEAF,TRBJ1-1,13,TRBV5-6,TRBD1
ASSYAGTPKETQY,TRBJ2-5,13,TRBV5-1,-
ASSFRQGDGYEQY,TRBJ2-7,13,TRBV5-1,-
ASSSKSGTSGGETQY,TRBJ2-5,15,TRBV5-1,TRBD2
ASSLDLKTSDEQY,TRBJ2-7,13,TRBV11-3,-
ASSSWTRDSYQETQY,TRBJ2-5,15,TRBV28,-
ASSLAGDPTYEQY,TRBJ2-7,13,TRBV7-9,-
ASNSPRGGNGYT,TRBJ1-2,12,TRBV12-3/TRBV12-4,TRBD1
ATSLSGTGSSRQF,TRBJ2-1,13,TRBV15,-
SVEGGDRAYEQY,TRBJ2-7,12,TRBV29-1,TRBD1
ASRLPGQGTDTQY,TRBJ2-3,13,TRBV5-5,TRBD1
ASSRTGISGANVLT,TRBJ2-6,14,TRBV11-2,TRBD1
ASRSSLTFVYGYT,TRBJ1-2,13,TRBV12-3/TRBV12-4,-
SATPTRPSAYEQY,TRBJ2-7,13,TRBV20-1,-
ASSQDPTGRNEKLF,TRBJ1-4,14,TRBV4-1,TRBD1
ATLKGGDREDRNTEAF,TRBJ1-1,16,TRBV24-1,TRBD1
ASRRQGRGEAF,TRBJ1-1,11,TRBV12-3/TRBV12-4,TRBD1
ASSLDKKLF,TRBJ1-4,9,TRBV7-8,-
ASSQDRILAKNIQY,TRBJ2-4,14,TRBV4-1,-
ASSYTEDRAGGYT,TRBJ1-2,13,TRBV6-5,TRBD1
ASSQGREQETQY,TRBJ2-5,12,TRBV4-1,-